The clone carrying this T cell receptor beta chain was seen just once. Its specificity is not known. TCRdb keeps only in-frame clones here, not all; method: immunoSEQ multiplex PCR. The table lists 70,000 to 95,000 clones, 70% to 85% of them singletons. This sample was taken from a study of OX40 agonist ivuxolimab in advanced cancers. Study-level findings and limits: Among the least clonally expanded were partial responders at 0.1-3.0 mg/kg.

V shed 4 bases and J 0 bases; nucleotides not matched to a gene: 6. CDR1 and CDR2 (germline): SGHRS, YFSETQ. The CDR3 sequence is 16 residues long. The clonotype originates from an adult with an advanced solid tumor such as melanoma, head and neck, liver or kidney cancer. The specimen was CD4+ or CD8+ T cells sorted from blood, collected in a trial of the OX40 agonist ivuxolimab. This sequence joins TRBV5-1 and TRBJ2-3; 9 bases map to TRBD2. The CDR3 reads CASSAPSGTSTDTQYF. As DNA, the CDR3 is TGCGCCAGCAGCGCCCCTAGCGGGACTAGCACAGATACGCAGTATTTT.